The present entry profiles one TCR beta chain with its context. The antigen remains unidentified. Using immunoSEQ multiplex PCR, the repertoire was profiled, and TCRdb retains in-frame clones only, with some absent. The sample contains a few hundred thousand clones, 70% of which appear only once. The germline gives CDR1 SQVTM, CDR2 ANQGSEA. The CDR3 is 13 amino acids. Between the trimmed V and J ends, which lost 6 bases and 6 bases, there was a span of 14 bases. The data were obtained in a study of cytotoxic CD8 clonotypes in ibrutinib-treated CLL. General study points: Clonality climbed at ibrutinib response, then dropped toward baseline at progression.

Material: PBMCs, obtained after 24 months of ibrutinib treatment. This receptor was obtained from a human donor with chronic lymphocytic leukemia. The chain recombines TRBV29-1 with TRBJ2-2; a possible D gene is TRBD1 (7 bases). In DNA, the CDR3 is TGCAGCGTAAGGACAGGCGGGGCCGGGGAGCTGTTTTTT. This translates into CSVRTGGAGELFF.